This is a list of T cell receptor beta chains from one sample in a study of preoperative IRX-2 immunotherapy in early breast cancer. The table came from immunoSEQ multiplex PCR; TCRdb's copy has only in-frame clones and leaves some out. In the table there are about 32,000 clones, roughly 80% of which are singletons. The specimen was lymph node tissue, collected from a patient treated with IRX-2 immunotherapy. The receptors originated from a human donor with breast cancer. CDR3s include the opening cysteine and the closing phenylalanine or tryptophan. A D gene is named only where the DNA matches it firmly. Only some rows state a clone size, as once, few, many or a class for expanded clones.

v_call	clone_size	d_call	j_call	cdr3_aa	cdr3_nt
TRBV11-3	NA	TRBD2	TRBJ2-2	CASSPLAVYTGELFF	TGTGCCAGCAGCCCCCTAGCGGTATACACCGGGGAGCTGTTTTTT
TRBV30	NA	NA	TRBJ2-2	CAWSFLPGGTGELFF	TGTGCCTGGAGTTTCCTGCCAGGGGGGACCGGGGAGCTGTTTTTT
TRBV29-1	once	NA	TRBJ2-1	CSVEEGFGRPYYNEQFF	TGCAGCGTTGAAGAGGGTTTTGGCAGGCCATATTACAATGAGCAGTTCTTC
TRBV19	NA	TRBD2	TRBJ2-2	CASSGTSGRGSAGELFF	TGTGCCAGTAGTGGGACTAGCGGGAGGGGGTCAGCCGGGGAGCTGTTTTTT
TRBV25-1	few	NA	TRBJ1-1	CASSERGFNEAFF	TGTGCCAGCAGTGAACGGGGGTTTAATGAAGCTTTCTTT
TRBV6-8	NA	NA	TRBJ1-5	CASSDTRWQPQHF	TGTGCCAGCAGTGACACGCGGTGGCAGCCCCAGCATTTT
TRBV6-8	NA	TRBD1	TRBJ1-1	CASSYQGANTEAFF	TGTGCCAGCAGTTACCAGGGGGCGAACACTGAAGCTTTCTTT
TRBV6-8	NA	NA	TRBJ1-1	CASKGPSRVNTEAFF	TGTGCCAGCAAAGGGCCTTCCCGGGTGAACACTGAAGCTTTCTTT
TRBV18	NA	TRBD1	TRBJ2-1	CASSDGQGEIGNEQFF	TGTGCCAGCTCAGACGGACAGGGGGAAATAGGCAATGAGCAGTTCTTC
TRBV25-1	NA	TRBD1	TRBJ1-2	CASGGTGLNYGYTF	TGTGCCAGCGGAGGGACAGGCCTTAACTATGGCTACACCTTC
TRBV2	NA	TRBD1	TRBJ1-1	CASSSNRGRGEAFF	TGTGCCAGCAGTTCAAACAGGGGGAGAGGTGAAGCTTTCTTT
TRBV7-1	once	NA	TRBJ1-4	CASSSPGPSSNEKLFF	TGTGCCAGCAGCTCTCCGGGGCCCTCTTCTAATGAAAAACTGTTTTTT
TRBV18	NA	NA	TRBJ1-5	CASSPTSSLNQPQHF	TGTGCCAGCTCACCTACAAGTTCATTAAATCAGCCCCAGCATTTT
TRBV29-1	NA	TRBD1	TRBJ2-7	CSVVGTAAYEQYF	TGCAGCGTTGTTGGGACAGCTGCCTACGAGCAGTACTTC
TRBV28	NA	TRBD1	TRBJ2-7	CASSGPGQHYEQYF	TGTGCCAGCAGTGGGCCGGGACAGCACTACGAGCAGTACTTC
TRBV5-1	NA	NA	TRBJ2-3	CASSQDMGISGDTQYF	TGCGCCAGCAGCCAAGATATGGGGATTTCGGGAGATACGCAGTATTTT
TRBV19	NA	NA	TRBJ2-7	CASSLGVVPYEQYF	TGTGCCAGTAGTCTCGGGGTTGTACCCTACGAGCAGTACTTC
TRBV19	NA	NA	TRBJ2-2	CASSTGQNTGELFF	TGTGCCAGTAGTACGGGACAGAACACCGGGGAGCTGTTTTTT
TRBV11-3	few	NA	TRBJ2-7	CASSLFPSTYEQYF	TGTGCCAGCAGCTTGTTTCCGAGTACCTACGAGCAGTACTTC
TRBV6-8	few	NA	TRBJ1-3	CASSYSSGNTIYF	TGTGCCAGCAGTTACTCATCAGGAAACACCATATATTTT
TRBV30	NA	TRBD1	TRBJ2-7	CAWNNRGSAREQYF	TGTGCCTGGAATAACAGGGGGTCGGCTCGCGAGCAGTACTTC
TRBV18	few	NA	TRBJ2-7	CASSPDFDSYEQYF	TGTGCCAGCTCACCGGACTTCGACTCCTACGAGCAGTACTTC
TRBV19	NA	NA	TRBJ2-2	CASKWDTNTGELFF	TGTGCCAGTAAGTGGGACACTAACACCGGGGAGCTGTTTTTT
TRBV18	NA	TRBD1	TRBJ1-2	CASSPRSSGTGGLANYGYTF	TGTGCCAGCTCACCGCGAAGTTCCGGGACAGGGGGATTAGCTAACTATGGCTACACCTTC